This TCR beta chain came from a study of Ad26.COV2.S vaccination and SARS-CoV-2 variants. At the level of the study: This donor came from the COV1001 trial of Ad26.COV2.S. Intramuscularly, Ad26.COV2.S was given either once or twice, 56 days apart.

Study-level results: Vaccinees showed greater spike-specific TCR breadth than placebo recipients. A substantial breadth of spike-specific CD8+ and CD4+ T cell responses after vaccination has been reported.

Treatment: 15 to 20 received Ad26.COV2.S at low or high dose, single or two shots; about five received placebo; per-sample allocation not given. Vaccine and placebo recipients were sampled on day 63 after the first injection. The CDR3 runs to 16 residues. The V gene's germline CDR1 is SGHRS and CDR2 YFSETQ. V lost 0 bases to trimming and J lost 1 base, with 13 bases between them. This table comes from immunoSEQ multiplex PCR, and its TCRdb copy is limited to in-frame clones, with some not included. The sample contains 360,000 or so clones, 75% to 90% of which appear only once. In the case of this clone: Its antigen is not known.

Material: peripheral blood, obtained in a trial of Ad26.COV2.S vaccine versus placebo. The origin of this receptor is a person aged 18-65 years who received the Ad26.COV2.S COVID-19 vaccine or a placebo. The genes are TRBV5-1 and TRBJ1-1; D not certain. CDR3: CASSLGVRSGNTEAFF. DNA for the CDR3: TGCGCCAGCAGCTTGGGGGTTCGGTCTGGGAACACTGAAGCTTTCTTT.